The rows below give T cell receptor beta chains drawn from one sample of a study of Tregs in tolerant kidney transplant recipients. TCRdb keeps only in-frame clones here, not all; method: immunoSEQ multiplex PCR. The table includes some 88,000 clones, over 85% detected once. Sequenced sample: CD8+ T cells from blood. These receptors were taken from a human donor in good health. The CDR3 runs from the conserved cysteine through the conserved F or W. A D gene is named only where the DNA matches it firmly. Where a row states a size, it is once, few, many or the class of an expanded clone; other rows omit it.

D gene,J gene,clone size,V gene,CDR3 DNA,CDR3 protein
NA,TRBJ2-6,few,TRBV27,TGTGCCAGCAGTTTATCCCTCTCTGGGGCCAACGTCCTGACTTTC,CASSLSLSGANVLTF
NA,TRBJ2-1,NA,TRBV9,TGTGCCAGCAGCGGGGCTCCCAGGGGTGAGCAGTTCTTC,CASSGAPRGEQFF
TRBD1,TRBJ2-5,NA,TRBV5-5,TGTGCCAGCAGCTTACGCTTTCAGGGGGCGCTTCAAGAGACCCAGTACTTC,CASSLRFQGALQETQYF
NA,TRBJ1-1,NA,TRBV2,TGTGCCAGCCGTAAACCTGGAAGGCAAATGAACACTGAAGCTTTCTTT,CASRKPGRQMNTEAFF
NA,TRBJ1-1,NA,TRBV5-6,TGTGCCAGCAGCCAGCAATTAATATGGACCACTGAAGCTTTCTTT,CASSQQLIWTTEAFF
NA,TRBJ2-3,NA,TRBV27,TGTGCCAGCAGTTCCGGGGACGGCACAGATACGCAGTATTTT,CASSSGDGTDTQYF
TRBD1,TRBJ1-5,once,TRBV5-1,TGCGCCAGCAGCTTTACAGGGGGCGCCTCTCAGCCCCAGCATTTT,CASSFTGGASQPQHF
TRBD1,TRBJ2-7,NA,TRBV5-1,TGCGCCAGCAGCTTGTACAGGGGCGTCAAGCCCTACGAGCAGTACTTT,CASSLYRGVKPYEQYF
NA,TRBJ2-3,once,TRBV9,TGTGCCAGCAGCGTAGACGGGGGCGGGACAGATACGCAGTATTTT,CASSVDGGGTDTQYF
NA,TRBJ2-4,NA,TRBV11-2,TGTGCCAGCAGCACCGACCCCAAGCGGCCCGAGGACATTCAGTACTTC,CASSTDPKRPEDIQYF
NA,TRBJ2-7,NA,TRBV4-1,TGCGCCAGCAGCCAAGTTGTCCAGGGCGAGCAGTACTTC,CASSQVVQGEQYF
NA,TRBJ2-1,few,TRBV4-2,TGTGCCAGCAGCCAAGAATCCGGCGGCAACAATGAGCAGTTCTTC,CASSQESGGNNEQFF
NA,TRBJ1-2,NA,TRBV30,TGTGCCTGGAGGCACACACGGTTTGATGGCTACACCTTC,CAWRHTRFDGYTF
NA,TRBJ2-3,NA,TRBV5-6,TGTGCCAGCAGCCCGAGACAGTCTAGCACAGATACGCAGTATTTT,CASSPRQSSTDTQYF
NA,TRBJ2-7,NA,TRBV30,TGTGCCTGGAGACCCGGCACAGCACCCCCCTACGAGCAGTACTTC,CAWRPGTAPPYEQYF
NA,TRBJ1-5,few,TRBV2,TGTGCCAGCAGCGAGACGTACCGAGGAAGCAATCAGCCCCAGCATTTT,CASSETYRGSNQPQHF
TRBD2,TRBJ2-5,NA,TRBV6-5,TGTGCCAGCAGTTTTCTAGCGGTCCAAGAGACCCAGTACTTC,CASSFLAVQETQYF
NA,TRBJ2-1,NA,TRBV11-3,TGTGCCAGCAGCTTAGAGGCGGGGCCCTACAATGAGCAGTTCTTC,CASSLEAGPYNEQFF
NA,TRBJ1-1,NA,TRBV4-1,TGCGCCAGCAGCCAAAAGGGACTCCTGAACACTGAAGCTTTCTTT,CASSQKGLLNTEAFF
NA,TRBJ2-3,NA,TRBV29-1,TGCAGCGTTGAGGGGTTGGACAGCACAGATACGCAGTATTTT,CSVEGLDSTDTQYF
NA,TRBJ1-2,few,TRBV18,TGTGCCAGCTCTCCGGGGGATGGCTACACCTTC,CASSPGDGYTF
TRBD1,TRBJ2-2,NA,TRBV7-9,TGTGCCAGCAGCTTAAGGGACAGCCCGAACACCGGGGAGCTGTTTTTT,CASSLRDSPNTGELFF
NA,TRBJ2-2,NA,TRBV6-5,TGTGCCAGCTGGACTACCCTCACCGGGGAGCTGTTTTTT,CASWTTLTGELFF
NA,TRBJ2-1,NA,TRBV11-1,TGTGCCAGCAGCTTACAAGGACTCTACAATGAGCAGTTCTTC,CASSLQGLYNEQFF
TRBD1,TRBJ1-2,NA,TRBV5-6,TGTGCCAGCAGCTGGGACAGGGGGAACTATGGCTACACCTTC,CASSWDRGNYGYTF
TRBD2,TRBJ2-7,NA,TRBV27,TGTGCCAGCAGCCCCGCGGGGGTGAGAGAGCAGTACTTC,CASSPAGVREQYF
TRBD2,TRBJ2-1,NA,TRBV27,TGTGCCGTACAAAGACTAGCGGGCTACAATGAGCAGTTCTTC,CAVQRLAGYNEQFF
TRBD2,TRBJ2-5,NA,TRBV11-1,TGTGCCAGCAGCCACGTAGCGGGAGTGGGGGAGACCCAGTACTTC,CASSHVAGVGETQYF
NA,TRBJ2-7,NA,TRBV7-9,TGTGCCAGCAGCTTGGGGCCTTCCTACGAGCAGTACTTC,CASSLGPSYEQYF
NA,TRBJ2-7,NA,TRBV7-6,TGTGCCAGCAGCTTAGCAGGGGACCTACCCTACGAGCAGTACTTC,CASSLAGDLPYEQYF
TRBD1,TRBJ2-2,NA,TRBV30,TGTGCCCGGGACAGGGTGAACACCGGGGAGCTGTTTTTT,CARDRVNTGELFF
TRBD1,TRBJ2-3,NA,TRBV9,TGTGCCAGCAGCCAGGGGACAGGGAGCACAGATACGCAGTATTTT,CASSQGTGSTDTQYF
NA,TRBJ1-1,NA,TRBV10-2,TGCGCCAGCAGTGAGTCCTCACTACCTACGGGAGCTTTCTTT,CASSESSLPTGAFF
NA,TRBJ1-2,NA,TRBV27,TGTGCCAGCAGTCCCGTAGGCTTCTATGGCTACACCTTC,CASSPVGFYGYTF
NA,TRBJ1-2,NA,TRBV6-9,TGTGCCAGTTTACGGCCCAGGGATAACTATGGCTACACCTTC,CASLRPRDNYGYTF
TRBD1,TRBJ2-5,NA,TRBV28,TGTGCCAGCCTCACCGGGACAGGGTGGGAAGAGACCCAGTACTTC,CASLTGTGWEETQYF
TRBD2,TRBJ2-5,NA,TRBV9,TGTGCCAGCAGCGTTCTAGCGGGGGGGCACCGGGAGACCCAGTACTTC,CASSVLAGGHRETQYF
NA,TRBJ1-4,NA,TRBV6-8,TGTGCCAGCAGTCTTCCGGGACGGATTGCAACTAATGAAAAACTGTTTTTT,CASSLPGRIATNEKLFF
NA,TRBJ2-3,NA,TRBV2,TGTGCCAGCAGCCCTACGGCAAATACGCAGTATTTT,CASSPTANTQYF
NA,TRBJ2-7,NA,TRBV11-2,TGTGCCAGCAGCATCCACTCCCCCTTGGTCGGGCCTCAGGTAGGAGAGCAGTACTTC,CASSIHSPLVGPQVGEQYF
NA,TRBJ2-5,NA,TRBV2,TGTGCCAGCAGTGGGCCCTCGGGTCTGGGGGAAGAGACCCAGTACTTC,CASSGPSGLGEETQYF
NA,TRBJ1-2,NA,TRBV5-4,TGTGCCAGCAGCTTGGCCGGGGAGGGTAAAGGCTACACCTTC,CASSLAGEGKGYTF
NA,TRBJ2-1,NA,TRBV7-9,TGTGCCAGCAGCTGGTTGACTTACAATGAGCAGTTCTTC,CASSWLTYNEQFF
NA,TRBJ1-1,NA,TRBV7-9,TGTGCCAGCAGCTTAGAGGTGGGGGAAAACACTGAAGCTTTCTTT,CASSLEVGENTEAFF
TRBD2,TRBJ2-3,NA,TRBV7-9,TGTGCCAGCAGCTTAGGCACTAGCGGAGGGCGTACAGATACGCAGTATTTT,CASSLGTSGGRTDTQYF
NA,TRBJ1-1,many,TRBV6-4,TGTGCCAGCAGTGACCGGGACAACACTGAAGCTTTCTTT,CASSDRDNTEAFF
NA,TRBJ1-1,NA,TRBV18,TGTGCCAGCTCACCACCCCCAGGGATGGATACTGAAGCTTTCTTT,CASSPPPGMDTEAFF
NA,TRBJ1-2,NA,TRBV5-4,TGTGCCAGCAGCCAAGATCACCCCGAACCCCATGGCTACACCTTC,CASSQDHPEPHGYTF
TRBD1,TRBJ1-2,NA,TRBV5-1,TGCGCCAGCAGCTTGTTACAGGGGAATGAGGACTATGGCTACACCTTC,CASSLLQGNEDYGYTF